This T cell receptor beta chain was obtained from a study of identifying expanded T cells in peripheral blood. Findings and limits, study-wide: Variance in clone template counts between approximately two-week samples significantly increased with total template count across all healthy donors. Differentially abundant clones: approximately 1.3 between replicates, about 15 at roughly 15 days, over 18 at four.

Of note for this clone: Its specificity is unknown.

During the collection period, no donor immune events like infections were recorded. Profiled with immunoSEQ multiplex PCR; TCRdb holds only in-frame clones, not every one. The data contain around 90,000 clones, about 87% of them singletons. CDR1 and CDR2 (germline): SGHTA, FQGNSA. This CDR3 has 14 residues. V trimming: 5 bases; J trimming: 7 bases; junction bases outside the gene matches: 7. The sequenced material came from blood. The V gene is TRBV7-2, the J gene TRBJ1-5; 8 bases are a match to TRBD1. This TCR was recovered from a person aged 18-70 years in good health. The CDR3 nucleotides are TGTGCCAGCAGCCTTGGACAGGGCGGACAGCCCCAGCATTTT. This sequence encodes CASSLGQGGQPQHF.